The rows below give T cell receptor beta chains drawn from one sample of a study of identical twins. TCRdb re-derived calls from the 5' RACE reads in MiXCR, one entry per CDR3 protein. Of roughly 470,000 distinct CDR3 sequences detected, around an eighth appear once; the ten largest clones hold 0.8% to 1%. These records were also assigned to another study, of yellow fever vaccine responses in identical twins.

The sequenced sample consisted of CD4+ T cells sorted from blood. All receptors come from a woman younger than 30 in good health. The CDR3 runs from the conserved cysteine through the conserved F or W. Fields, in order: D gene, V gene, J gene, clone size, CDR3 DNA, CDR3 protein. The D gene is left open where the match is weak. Not every row has a clone size; where given, it reads once, few, many or a size class.

-	TRBV2	TRBJ2-3	-	TGTGCCAGCACTCCGGGCGCAAGCACAGATACGCAGTATTTT	CASTPGASTDTQYF
-	TRBV5-1	TRBJ2-7	-	TGCACCAGCAGCAAACAGGGTCACGAGCAGTACTTC	CTSSKQGHEQYF
-	TRBV11-2	TRBJ2-5	-	TGTGCCAGCAGCTCCGGGAGTTCCAGTTGGCGAGAGACCCAGTACTTC	CASSSGSSSWRETQYF
-	TRBV11-2	TRBJ2-3	few	TGTGCCAGCAGCTTAGGAAGGGTGGGAACAGATACGCAGTATTTT	CASSLGRVGTDTQYF
-	TRBV12-3/TRBV12-4	TRBJ2-2	-	TGTGCCAGCAGTTTAGATGTCCGGAAAGACGCGAACACCGGGGAGCTGTTTTTT	CASSLDVRKDANTGELFF
-	TRBV7-2	TRBJ2-2	-	TGTGCCAGCAGCTTAACTCCGGGGAGTTTGACCGGGGAGCTGTTTTTT	CASSLTPGSLTGELFF
TRBD2	TRBV7-2	TRBJ2-5	few	TGTGCCAGCAGCCTAGACCCTAGCGGGAGTTCCCAGTACTTC	CASSLDPSGSSQYF
-	TRBV5-1	TRBJ2-1	few	TGCGCCAGCAGCTTGGCCCAACTAGGAGCTGAGCAGTTCTTC	CASSLAQLGAEQFF
-	TRBV5-1	TRBJ2-7	-	TGCGCCAGCAGCTTGGGAGGTCTTAGACAGCAAAACTACGAGCAGTACTTC	CASSLGGLRQQNYEQYF
TRBD1	TRBV7-3	TRBJ2-1	few	TGTGCCAGCAGCCCCCCGGGACAGGGGGCTGGTGAGCAGTTCTTC	CASSPPGQGAGEQFF
TRBD1	TRBV20-1	TRBJ2-4	-	TGCAGTGCTAGAGACTCCGGGACAGGTCTAGCCAAAAACATTCAGTACTTC	CSARDSGTGLAKNIQYF
TRBD2	TRBV3-1	TRBJ2-2	-	TGTGCCAGCAGACAGACTTGGACTAGCGGGAGTTCGGTTACCGGGGAGCTGTTTTTT	CASRQTWTSGSSVTGELFF
-	TRBV24-1	TRBJ2-1	few	TGTGCCACCAGTGATCCAAGGGGCTACAATGAGCAGTTCTTC	CATSDPRGYNEQFF
TRBD2	TRBV6-2/TRBV6-3	TRBJ2-7	many	TGTGCCAGCAGTCGACTAGCGGGACTCTACGAGCAGTACTTC	CASSRLAGLYEQYF
-	TRBV12-3/TRBV12-4	TRBJ2-7	-	TGTGCCAGCAGTCCCCAAAACGAGCAGTACTTC	CASSPQNEQYF
-	TRBV12-3/TRBV12-4	TRBJ2-6	few	TGTGCCAGCAGTTTTGCGGGAACTGGGGCCAACGTCCTGACTTTC	CASSFAGTGANVLTF
-	TRBV24-1	TRBJ1-5	-	TGTGCCACCAGTGGTGTAACAGGGTCCCAGCCCCAGCATTTT	CATSGVTGSQPQHF
-	TRBV28	TRBJ2-7	few	TGTGCCAGCAGCCTCCTGGGGGAAATCTACGAGCAGTACTTC	CASSLLGEIYEQYF
-	TRBV11-2	TRBJ2-3	-	TGTGCCAGCAGCTTTTGGCAGGAAAAGCAGTATTTT	CASSFWQEKQYF
-	TRBV28	TRBJ2-6	-	TGTGCCAGCAGTCTTACTGATTACTCTGGGGCCAACGTCCTGACTTTC	CASSLTDYSGANVLTF
TRBD1	TRBV6-2/TRBV6-3	TRBJ2-3	few	TGTGCCAGCAGTTCATCTTTTCCGGGACAGGGGACTTTCAGGTCAGATACGCAGTATTTT	CASSSSFPGQGTFRSDTQYF
-	TRBV18	TRBJ1-6	-	TGTGCCAGCTCACCACAGGGTACGAATTCACCCCTCCACTTT	CASSPQGTNSPLHF
TRBD1	TRBV7-8	TRBJ2-6	many	TGTGCCAGCAGCGGTCCGGGACAGGGGAATGGGGCCAACGTCCTGACTTTC	CASSGPGQGNGANVLTF
-	TRBV15	TRBJ2-2	few	TGTGCCACCAGCAGACCTAGGTTCTCCGGGGAGCTGTTTTTT	CATSRPRFSGELFF
-	TRBV20-1	TRBJ2-1	-	TGCAGTGCTAGCCCCCAGCGCAGAGAGCAGTTCTTC	CSASPQRREQFF
-	TRBV5-6	TRBJ2-5	-	TGTGCCAGCAGCATAATCCAAGAGACCCAGTACTTC	CASSIIQETQYF
-	TRBV20-1	TRBJ1-5	few	TGCAGTGCGCGGACACCAAAGGGGGGCAATCAGCCCCAGCATTTT	CSARTPKGGNQPQHF
-	TRBV14	TRBJ2-5	-	TGTGCCAGCAGCCAAGCCGACAGCCAGCAAGAGACCCAGTACTTC	CASSQADSQQETQYF
-	TRBV6-2/TRBV6-3	TRBJ1-6	-	TGTGCCAGCAGTTCGGTCTTTAAGGACTTACAGAATTCACCCCTCCACTTT	CASSSVFKDLQNSPLHF
TRBD2	TRBV28	TRBJ2-5	-	TGTGCCAGCAGGGCTAGCGGGACCGAAGAGACCCAGTACTTC	CASRASGTEETQYF
TRBD2	TRBV25-1	TRBJ2-1	few	TGTGCCAGCAGTGAAGGGGGACTAGCGGGCAATGAGCAGTTCTTC	CASSEGGLAGNEQFF
-	TRBV7-9	TRBJ2-3	-	TGTGCCAGCAGCTTAAGTCGGGGACGGAGCACAGATACGCAGTATTTT	CASSLSRGRSTDTQYF
-	TRBV12-3/TRBV12-4	TRBJ2-7	-	TGTACCAGCAGTTTAGCGACTAAGACAGATTACGAGGCCTACGAGCAGTACTTC	CTSSLATKTDYEAYEQYF
TRBD2	TRBV4-2	TRBJ2-3	-	TGTGCCAGCAGCACGACTAGCGGGAGTGGGAGCACAGATACGCAGTATTTT	CASSTTSGSGSTDTQYF
TRBD2	TRBV4-2	TRBJ2-1	few	TGTGCCAGCAGCGAAGAGACTAGCGGGGCGTTATACAATGAGCAGTTCTTC	CASSEETSGALYNEQFF
TRBD1	TRBV6-5	TRBJ2-1	-	TGTGCCAGCAGTTACATTACAGGGGGCAATGAGCAGTTCTTC	CASSYITGGNEQFF
-	TRBV7-9	TRBJ2-1	few	TGTGCCAGCAGCTTCTCGCGGAGCTCCTACAATGAGCAGTTCTTC	CASSFSRSSYNEQFF
-	TRBV6-2/TRBV6-3	TRBJ2-2	many	TGTGCCAGCAGTGACTCTCGTCCGGAGCTGTTTTTT	CASSDSRPELFF
-	TRBV4-3	TRBJ1-6	-	TGCGCCAGCAGCCAAGACGCGGACAATTCACCCCTCCACTTT	CASSQDADNSPLHF